These 21 T cell receptor beta chains share one sample of origin, sequenced in a study of cytomegalovirus exposure and HLA in healthy donors. Primers included in the PCR were 60 Vbeta and 13 Jbeta primers. TCRdb's copy holds only in-frame clones and misses some; the assay was immunoSEQ multiplex PCR. Found here are approximately 100,000 clones, roughly four fifths of them singletons; the top ten hold around 9.3%. The sample taken for sequencing was PBMCs. These receptors came from a middle-aged man in good health and CMV-seronegative.

This clone was observed a handful of times. This sequence joins TRBV7-3 and TRBJ2-3; D might be TRBD2 (5 bases). V lost 5 bases and J 5 bases, leaving 17 bases between the germline ends. Germline loops: CDR1 SGHTA, CDR2 FQGTGA. CDR3 length: 15 amino acids. CDR3 sequence reads: CASSLGESELDTQYF. DNA of the CDR3: TGTGCCAGCAGCCTCGGGGAGTCAGAATTAGATACGCAGTATTTT. The variable domain in full, with the rest retrieved from reference TRBV7-3 and TRBJ2-3, is GAGVSQTPSNKVTEKGKYVELRCDPISGHTALYWYRQSLGQGPEFLIYFQGTGAADDSGLPNDRFFAVRPEGSVSTLKIQRTERGDSAVYLCASSLGESELDTQYFGPGTRLTVL.

The chain uses TRBV7-3 and TRBJ2-2; D is possibly TRBD1 (6 bases). CDR1 and CDR2 (germline): SGHTA, FQGTGA. V dropped 1 base and J dropped 4 bases, with 10 bases sitting between them. The CDR3 is 15 amino acids. The CDR3 is CASSLITGRTGELFF. CDR3 DNA sequence: TGTGCCAGCAGCTTAATAACAGGGCGCACCGGGGAGCTGTTTTTT. The whole variable domain, remainder taken from reference TRBV7-3 and TRBJ2-2, is GAGVSQTPSNKVTEKGKYVELRCDPISGHTALYWYRQSLGQGPEFLIYFQGTGAADDSGLPNDRFFAVRPEGSVSTLKIQRTERGDSAVYLCASSLITGRTGELFFGEGSRLTVL.

The rearrangement joins TRBV29-1 to TRBJ2-1; tentative D call: TRBD1 (5 bases). The CDR3 loop spans 13 amino acids. In germline, CDR1 is SQVTM, CDR2 ANQGSEA. V was clipped by 1 base and J by 3 bases, with 7 bases between them. CDR3 DNA sequence: TGCAGCGTTGAAGGCGACAGCTACAATGAGCAGTTCTTC. Translation: CSVEGDSYNEQFF.

The J gene is TRBJ2-1, the V gene TRBV4-3; TRBD2 matches 7 bases. The V and J ends lost 1 base and 7 bases, in that order; junction bases with no gene match: 7. Germline V gene sequence: CDR1 LGHNA, CDR2 YSLEER. This CDR3 region has 15 residues. The CDR3 here is CASSQVQAGVNEQFF. The DNA of the CDR3 is TGCGCCAGCAGCCAAGTTCAGGCGGGAGTGAATGAGCAGTTCTTC.

This sequence joins TRBV5-1 and TRBJ2-1; D is possibly TRBD2 (6 bases). V gave up 4 bases and J gave up 9 bases, with 20 bases separating them. Germline V gene lookup returns CDR1 SGHRS and CDR2 YFSETQ. The CDR3 has 15 residues. CDR3 amino acids: CASSPGDPPTREQFF. The CDR3 coding sequence is TGCGCCAGCAGCCCGGGGGATCCTCCGACGCGTGAGCAGTTCTTC.

The chain has TRBV18 and TRBJ2-5, with TRBD1 matching over 11 bases. The V and J ends lost 6 bases and 4 bases, in that order; junction bases with no gene match: 1. Germline lookup yields CDR1 KGHSH and CDR2 LQKENI. The CDR3 loop spans 13 amino acids. CDR3 in amino acids: CASSGTGGETQYF. CDR3 nucleotide sequence: TGTGCCAGCTCCGGGACAGGGGGAGAGACCCAGTACTTC.

This clone was observed a few times. The chain combines TRBV27 with TRBJ1-6, with a tentative D call TRBD1 (5 bases). The CDR3 totals 14 residues. V lost 6 bases, J lost 6 bases, and 12 bases lay in between. From germline, CDR1 is MNHEY and CDR2 SMNVEV (reference sequence). CDR3 sequence reads: CASSQPTANSPLHF. In nucleotides, the CDR3 is TGTGCCAGCAGCCAGCCGACAGCTAATTCACCCCTCCACTTT.

This clone turned up a few times. The chain has TRBV28 and TRBJ1-2; 12 bases are a match to TRBD1. The germline V gene encodes CDR1 MDHEN and CDR2 SYDVKM. The ends lost 2 bases at V and 6 bases at J; junction bases unmatched: 13. The CDR3 totals 18 residues. The CDR3 region is CASSLGGSGTGGVDGYTF. CDR3 nucleotides: TGTGCCAGCAGTTTAGGGGGATCGGGGACAGGGGGCGTCGATGGCTACACCTTC.

The chain employs TRBV19 and TRBJ1-4, with D unresolved. V shed 8 bases and J shed 6 bases, with 16 bases lying between them. The germline gives CDR1 LNHDA, CDR2 SQIVND (reference sequence). CDR3 length: 14 amino acids. Here the CDR3 DNA reads TGTGCCAGTCTGAGGCGGGGAGACGATGAAAAACTGTTTTTT. Translating gives CASLRRGDDEKLFF.

As DNA, the CDR3 is TGTGCCAGCTCACCGGAGGGGGCCACTTACTATGGCTACACCTTC. Protein product: CASSPEGATYYGYTF. The chain has TRBV18 and TRBJ1-2, with 7 bases identical to TRBD1. Per germline, CDR1 KGHSH and CDR2 LQKENI. V trimming: 3 bases; J trimming: 3 bases; junction bases outside the gene matches: 7. CDR3 size: 15 residues. Full variable domain (missing parts from reference TRBV18 and TRBJ1-2): NAGVMQNPRHLVRRRGQEARLRCSPMKGHSHVYWYRQLPEEGLKFMVYLQKENIIDESGMPKERFSAEFPKEGPSILRIQQVVRGDSAAYFCASSPEGATYYGYTFGSGTRLTVV.

J is TRBJ2-2 and V is TRBV7-2, with TRBD1 matching over 9 bases. This CDR3 is built from 13 residues. Unmatched junction bases numbered 2, after V lost 4 bases and J lost 8 bases. Germline assignment: CDR1 SGHTA and CDR2 FQGNSA. In DNA form, the CDR3 reads TGTGCCAGCAGCTCGACAGGGGGTGGGGAGCTGTTTTTT. It specifies CASSSTGGGELFF.

The rearrangement links TRBV29-1 to TRBJ2-3; TRBD1 agrees at 8 bases. V lost 7 bases to trimming and J lost 6 bases; unmatched junction nucleotides: 12. The germline V gene encodes CDR1 SQVTM and CDR2 ANQGSEA. The CDR3 sequence is 14 residues long. CDR3 protein: CSAKPGGGSDTQYF. CDR3 coding DNA: TGCAGCGCCAAGCCAGGGGGCGGGTCTGATACGCAGTATTTT.

The chain combines TRBV5-6 with TRBJ2-7; TRBD2 is a possible D gene (7 bases). V lost 4 bases and J 5 bases, leaving 16 bases between the germline ends. CDR1 is SGHDT, CDR2 YYEEEE, per germline. The CDR3 loop spans 14 amino acids. The CDR3 DNA is TGTGCCAGCAGCCCGGAGGGAGGGGGGAACGAGCAGTACTTC. This sequence encodes CASSPEGGGNEQYF.

The chain uses TRBV10-3 and TRBJ1-4; D not certain. The CDR3 consists of 13 residues. Trimming shortened V by 4 bases and J by 4 bases, and 7 bases separated the two germline ends. The germline CDR1 and CDR2 sequences are ENHRY and SYGVKD. CDR3 protein: CAISVVHNEKLFF. The CDR3 coding sequence is TGTGCCATCAGTGTTGTTCATAATGAAAAACTGTTTTTT.

The rearrangement links TRBV7-9 to TRBJ1-6; the D gene is possibly TRBD1 (5 bases). This CDR3 spans 13 amino acids. Trimming took 5 bases from V and 10 from J, leaving 12 bases between them. Per the germline V gene, CDR1 is SEHNR and CDR2 is FQNEAQ (reference sequence). This CDR3 reads CASSPREESPLHF. The DNA of the CDR3 is TGTGCCAGCAGCCCCAGGGAAGAATCACCCCTCCACTTT.

The rearrangement uses TRBV7-9 and TRBJ2-5, with a weak D call TRBD1 (6 bases). The ends were cut back, 5 bases at V and 4 bases at J, with 14 bases in the middle. Germline CDR1 SEHNR, CDR2 FQNEAQ (reference sequence). CDR3 length: 14 amino acids. The CDR3 region is CASSLWGLGETQYF. CDR3 nucleotides: TGTGCCAGCAGCCTATGGGGGCTCGGAGAGACCCAGTACTTC.

The CDR3 protein is CASSEGGGIQYF. The CDR3, as DNA: TGTGCCAGCAGTGAAGGAGGGGGCATTCAGTACTTC. The chain carries TRBV6-1 and TRBJ2-4; perhaps TRBD1 as D (6 bases). The CDR3 runs to 12 residues. Germline CDR1 MNHNS, CDR2 SASEGT. The V end lost 1 base, the J end lost 9 bases, and 7 bases lay between the germline ends.

In this sample, this clone turned up a few times. The CDR3 reads CASSIPTGSLSGNTIYF. The DNA for the CDR3 is TGTGCCAGTAGTATACCGACAGGCTCGCTCTCTGGAAACACCATATATTTT. V gene TRBV19 combines with J gene TRBJ1-3, with a weak D call TRBD1 (6 bases). The CDR3 loop spans 17 amino acids. Trimming removed 2 bases from V and 0 bases from J, with 14 bases in between. The germline CDR1 and CDR2 sequences are LNHDA and SQIVND (reference sequence).

J is TRBJ2-1 and V is TRBV6-6; D gene unclear. Germline V gene lookup returns CDR1 MNHNY and CDR2 SVGAGI (reference sequence). The CDR3 length is 14 residues. V was trimmed by 5 bases and J by 6 bases, leaving 14 bases between them. The CDR3 DNA follows: TGTGCCAGCAGTCCTTTTAGCATCTCCAATGAGCAGTTCTTC. Its translation: CASSPFSISNEQFF.

The V and J genes are TRBV15 and TRBJ2-7; D possibly corresponds to TRBD1 (6 bases). Germline assignment: CDR1 LNHNV and CDR2 YYDKDF (reference sequence). Trimming removed 1 base from V and 5 bases from J, with 15 bases in between. The CDR3 has 15 residues. DNA of the CDR3: TGTGCCACCAGCAGAGTACAGGGTGCTTCGGACGAGCAGTACTTC. This translates into CATSRVQGASDEQYF. Supplemented by reference TRBV15 and TRBJ2-7, the full variable domain reads DAMVIQNPRYQVTQFGKPVTLSCSQTLNHNVMYWYQQKSSQAPKLLFHYYDKDFNNEADTPDNFQSRRPNTSFCFLDIRSPGLGDTAMYLCATSRVQGASDEQYFGPGTRLTVT.

J is TRBJ2-1 and V is TRBV5-1; 10 bases are shared with TRBD2. J was trimmed by 4 bases and V by 3 bases; bases with no gene match: 7. Germline assignment: CDR1 SGHRS and CDR2 YFSETQ. The CDR3 length is 16 residues. CDR3 in DNA: TGCGCCAGCAGCTCCCCAGGGACTAGCGCGTACAATGAGCAGTTCTTC. It yields the protein CASSSPGTSAYNEQFF.